One T cell receptor (beta chain) is described in this entry. The antigen is not known. This sample was taken from a study of shared clonotypes between healthy human individuals. Broader study findings: Sharing across four donors was highest in naive CD4 (roughly 5%) and lowest in memory CD8 (roughly 0.4%). The small donor group covered limited genetic and exposure diversity.

The repertoire was sequenced with immunoSEQ multiplex PCR; TCRdb's copy has only in-frame clones and lacks some. The table has 2 million to 2.5 million clones, 85% to 95% seen once; the top ten hold 0.37%. The ends were cut back, 7 bases at V and 3 bases at J, with 16 bases in the middle. The CDR3 has 14 amino acids. Looked up from germline, CDR1 is SNHLY and CDR2 is FYNNEI. Sequenced input: naive CD4+ T cells from PBMCs. Subset defined: CD45RA+ positively selected. This TCR derives from a man aged 18 to 30 in good health. Some clones in this sample may be carry-over from other donors' samples. The rearrangement uses TRBV2 and TRBJ2-7; D call uncertain. CDR3 sequence reads: CASKNTGRYYEQYF. DNA of the CDR3: TGTGCCAGCAAGAACACCGGGCGTTACTACGAGCAGTACTTC.